This T cell receptor beta chain was observed in a study of control samples from healthy donors and cancer patients. Assay: immunoSEQ multiplex PCR; the TCRdb copy retains only in-frame clones and omits some. The sample holds fewer than 200,000 clones, 80% to 95% seen once. With V trimmed by 1 base and J by 6 bases, 6 bases remained unmatched. The CDR3 is 15 residues long. Germline V gene sequence: CDR1 SGHTS, CDR2 YDEGEE. Material: blood. This TCR derives from a young man in good health. The chain carries TRBV5-8 and TRBJ1-1; TRBD1 matches at 10 bases. The CDR3 reads CASSLNRDRGAEAFF. CDR3 DNA sequence: TGTGCCAGCAGCTTGAACCGGGACAGGGGTGCTGAAGCTTTCTTT.